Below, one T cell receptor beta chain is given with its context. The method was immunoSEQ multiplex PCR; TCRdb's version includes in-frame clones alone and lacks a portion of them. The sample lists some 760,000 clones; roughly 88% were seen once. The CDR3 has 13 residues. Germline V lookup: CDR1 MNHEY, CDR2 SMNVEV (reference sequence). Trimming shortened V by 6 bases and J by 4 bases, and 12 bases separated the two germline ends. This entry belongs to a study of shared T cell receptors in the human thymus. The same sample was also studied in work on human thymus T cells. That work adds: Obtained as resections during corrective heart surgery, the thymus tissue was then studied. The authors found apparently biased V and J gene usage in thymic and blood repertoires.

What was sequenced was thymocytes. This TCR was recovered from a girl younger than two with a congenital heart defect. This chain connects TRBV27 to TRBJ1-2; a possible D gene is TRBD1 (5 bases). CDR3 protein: CASSPGRGYGYTF. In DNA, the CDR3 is TGTGCCAGCAGCCCAGGGCGAGGCTATGGCTACACCTTC.